The T cell receptor beta chain described here comes from a study of siplizumab effects on memory and regulatory T cells (dated by TCRdb to between 2017 and 2020). For the study in its entirety: The effect of the anti-CD2 antibody siplizumab on alloreactive T-cell subsets was examined in allogeneic mixed lymphocyte reactions constructed from human PBMCs.

Here is what the overall study found, with its caveats: Siplizumab significantly reduced the cumulative frequency of alloreactive sequences traceable to unstimulated CD4+ memory T cells. Among mappable alloreactive CD4+ clones, an average Treg-derived fraction of approximately 73% was observed with siplizumab, compared with 26.9% in control reactions. Because sequences at frequencies below about 10^-5 were poorly captured, only a minor fraction of alloreactive clones could be mapped back to unstimulated subsets. Greater diversity appeared to be present in unstimulated naive T cells than in memory T cells, and a substantial contribution to the alloresponse seemed to be made by naive cells. Whether proliferating Tregs from siplizumab cultures actually had suppressive function was not functionally confirmed. About 80-96% of proliferating CD4+ or CD8+ clones could not be given a naive or memory phenotype.

To prepare the library, the immunoSEQ multiplex PCR assay was applied. Each sample had 85,000 to 100,000 TCR templates assayed by the deep sequencing platform. Genomic DNA extracted from sorted T cells was the material used for TCRbeta CDR3 sequencing. In the authors' own workflow: The R programming language was used for the clonal analysis of the TCRbeta CDR3 data. Alloreactive CD4+ and CD8+ clones were identified by comparing unstimulated samples to CFSE-low samples taken after the reaction. Regulatory or non-regulatory origin was assigned to alloreactive CD4+ clones by matching of sequences to sorted unstimulated Treg and non-Treg repertoires. The table comes from immuneACCESS by way of TCRdb, which keeps in-frame sequences with V and J called. Part of the clones is missing from these tables; in studies checked, under half for an unresolved V gene and the rest for unknown reasons. V, J and clone size reflect that table, while D and trimming were determined from the DNA. The sample records about 100,000 clones, 85% to 95% of which are singletons. The top ten clones comprise approximately 1.5% of the sample.

Sorted unstimulated T cells and proliferating T cells recovered from mixed lymphocyte reactions underwent TCRbeta CDR3 sequencing. Fresh whole blood from approximately ten HLA-typed healthy donors was used to isolate PBMCs. Unstimulated CD4+ non-regulatory T cells were FACS-sorted to map the origin of alloreactive clones. V is pruned by 6 bases and J by 5 bases, leaving 21 bases of the junction without a gene match. From cysteine to phenylalanine, the CDR3 is 20 amino acids long. Just the 60-base CDR3 DNA is kept, in frame starting at base 1. The germline V gene gives CDR1 as MDHEN and CDR2 as SYDVKM. Concerning this clone: No cognate antigen has been identified for it. Base qualities are missing; no much larger clone stands one base away.

The sample was non-Treg CD4+ T cells sorted from blood. The label giving this sample's cell subset or site can be read as: FACS-sorted unstimulated CD4+ non-regulatory T cells. The clonotype was recovered from a human donor in good health. This chain is built from TRBV28 and TRBJ2-1; 11 nucleotides in the junction match TRBD2. The bases read TGTGCCAGCAGGGGGCTAGCGGGAGGTCGGAACCGCATTCGAAACAATGAGCAGTTCTTC. It encodes CASRGLAGGRNRIRNNEQFF.